The 23 T cell receptor beta chains below all came from one sample that was sequenced in a study of blood T cell repertoires in COVID-19 (dated by TCRdb to 2019 to 2021). The library was built by means of the immunoSEQ multiplex PCR assay. Drawn from immuneACCESS, this table holds only the in-frame rearrangements with V and J called that TCRdb kept. Clones are partly lost; checked studies trace under half to an unresolved V gene and leave the rest unexplained. The table for this sample lists about 100,000 clones; roughly 89% of them were counted only once. The ten largest clones take up more than 5.5% of the sample. Sequenced material: peripheral blood. Receptors originate from a man in his 70s with acute or convalescent COVID-19.

This chain joins TRBV5-1 and TRBJ2-5, with TRBD2 matching 9 bases. The CDR3 is made up of 15 amino acids. Losses at the gene ends were 4 bases for V and 5 bases for J; bases not matched to a gene: 9. CDR1 is SGHRS and CDR2 is YFSETQ in the germline V gene. The CDR3 DNA sequence: TGCGCCAGCAGCGCTTCCGGGACTAGCTCGGAGACCCAGTACTTC. Its translation is CASSASGTSSETQYF.

The chain has TRBV5-1 and TRBJ2-2; D may be TRBD1 (6 bases). This CDR3 contains 17 residues. V gave up 4 bases and J gave up 5 bases, with 21 bases separating them. The germline CDR1 and CDR2 sequences are SGHRS and YFSETQ. CDR3 nucleotide sequence: TGCGCCAGCAGCCCGCCGGGACACTCTCAGAGGACCGGGGAGCTGTTTTTT. Amino acid sequence: CASSPPGHSQRTGELFF.

The chain employs TRBV10-3 and TRBJ2-3; a weak D match, TRBD2 (7 bases). Germline CDR1 and CDR2: ENHRY and SYGVKD. The CDR3 covers 14 residues. With 8 bases removed from V and 0 bases from J, the gap between germline ends came to 12 bases. The CDR3 protein is CAIGRGGSTDTQYF. The CDR3 region has the DNA TGTGCCATCGGGAGGGGGGGTAGCACAGATACGCAGTATTTT.

The chain carries TRBV5-1 and TRBJ1-1, with 7 positions matching TRBD1. The length of the CDR3 is 16 residues. Per the germline V gene, CDR1 is SGHRS and CDR2 is YFSETQ. Germline trimming cut 1 base from V and 4 bases from J; bases unmatched to any gene: 10. This CDR3 reads CASSLRPTGVGTEAFF. The CDR3 DNA sequence: TGCGCCAGCAGCTTGAGGCCCACAGGGGTTGGCACTGAAGCTTTCTTT.

The chain uses TRBV14 and TRBJ2-4; tentatively, D is TRBD1 (6 bases). The CDR3 runs 15 residues. V was clipped by 5 bases and J by 1 base, with 12 bases between them. CDR1 is SGHDN and CDR2 is FVKESK in the germline V gene. CDR3 nucleotide sequence: TGTGCCAGCAGCAATGTCCAGGGGGCCAAAAACATTCAGTACTTC. This translates into CASSNVQGAKNIQYF.

The chain uses TRBV4-3 and TRBJ2-1; TRBD2 agrees at 7 bases. The junction had 8 bases not matched to a gene; V was cut back by 1 base and J by 5 bases. The CDR3 runs to 16 residues. Germline lookup yields CDR1 LGHNA and CDR2 YSLEER. The CDR3 DNA reads TGCGCCAGCAGCCAAGCTCCGGCTAGCGGTAACAATGAGCAGTTCTTC. Amino acids: CASSQAPASGNNEQFF.

V is TRBV7-2 and J is TRBJ1-1, with 9 bases lining up with TRBD1. Trimming took 4 bases from V and 3 from J; bases not matched to a gene: 3. The CDR3 consists of 14 residues. Germline V gene sequence: CDR1 SGHTA, CDR2 FQGNSA. The CDR3 coding sequence is TGTGCCAGCAGCTCAGGACAGGGGCACACTGAAGCTTTCTTT. It specifies CASSSGQGHTEAFF. The full variable domain, with the rest looked up from reference TRBV7-2 and TRBJ1-1, is GAGVSQSPSNKVTEKGKDVELRCDPISGHTALYWYRQSLGQGLEFLIYFQGNSAPDKSGLPSDRFSAERTGGSVSTLTIQRTQQEDSAVYLCASSSGQGHTEAFFGQGTRLTVV.

The V gene is TRBV18, the J gene TRBJ1-2; D possibly corresponds to TRBD1 (5 bases). V lost 3 bases and J lost 4, with 15 bases in between. Germline loops: CDR1 KGHSH, CDR2 LQKENI. The CDR3 is made up of 15 amino acids. In nucleotides, the CDR3 is TGTGCCAGCTCACCGGGTCAGGGATTCCCCTATGGCTACACCTTC. It yields the protein CASSPGQGFPYGYTF.

The chain recombines TRBV27 with TRBJ1-5; D may be TRBD1 (5 bases). The CDR3 has 20 amino acids. Germline V CDR1 and CDR2: MNHEY, SMNVEV (reference sequence). Deletions cut 6 bases from V and 3 bases from J, with 30 bases between. CDR3 coding DNA: TGTGCCAGCAGCACTACCTCTGGAGGGCTGAAGGGAGGGACCAATCAGCCCCAGCATTTT. Translating it yields CASSTTSGGLKGGTNQPQHF.

This chain links TRBV11-2 with TRBJ2-7; 8 nucleotides line up with TRBD1. The germline CDR1 and CDR2 sequences are SGHAT and FQNNGV. The CDR3 has 17 amino acids. The V and J ends lost 4 bases and 3 bases, in that order; junction bases with no gene match: 14. The chain's CDR3 is CASSSRDRNQNLYEQYF. The CDR3, as DNA: TGTGCCAGCAGCTCGCGGGACAGGAACCAAAATCTCTACGAGCAGTACTTC. Full variable domain (rest looked up from reference TRBV11-2 and TRBJ2-7): EAGVAQSPRYKIIEKRQSVAFWCNPISGHATLYWYQQILGQGPKLLIQFQNNGVVDDSQLPKDRFSAERLKGVDSTLKIQPAKLEDSAVYLCASSSRDRNQNLYEQYFGPGTRLTVT.

The rearrangement links TRBV24-1 to TRBJ1-5, with D possibly being TRBD1 (6 bases). This CDR3 is 15 amino acids long. Between the trimmed V and J ends, which lost 0 bases and 4 bases, there was a span of 9 bases. Germline V CDR1 and CDR2: KGHDR, SFDVKD. The DNA of the CDR3 is TGTGCCACCAGTGATTTGCTCCAGGGGAATCAGCCCCAGCATTTT. Protein sequence: CATSDLLQGNQPQHF.

The chain combines TRBV3-1 (or the pseudogene TRBV3-2) with TRBJ1-5; no firm D call. V was shortened by 0 bases and J by 0 bases, with 9 bases between the two germline ends. Germline-derived CDR1 and CDR2 are LGHDT and YNNKEL (reference sequence). This CDR3 is 16 amino acids long. The CDR3 DNA sequence: TGTGCCAGCAGCCAAGACTTTCAGGCTAGCAATCAGCCCCAGCATTTT. It specifies CASSQDFQASNQPQHF.

The V and J genes are TRBV6-6 and TRBJ2-7, with TRBD2 matching 10 bases. Germline loops: CDR1 MNHNY, CDR2 SVGAGI (reference sequence). The V gene end was trimmed by 7 bases and the J gene end by 6 bases; junction bases not matched to a gene: 6. CDR3 size: 13 residues. The CDR3 reads CASKSGGAGEQYF. The CDR3 region has the DNA TGTGCCAGCAAGAGCGGGGGGGCAGGCGAGCAGTACTTC.

This chain connects TRBV7-9 to TRBJ2-7, with TRBD1 matching over 8 bases. The CDR3 is made up of 15 amino acids. Germline V gene lookup returns CDR1 SEHNR and CDR2 FQNEAQ (reference sequence). J was trimmed by 0 bases and V by 5 bases; bases with no gene match: 6. The CDR3 sequence: CASSATGVPSYEQYF. In DNA form, the CDR3 reads TGTGCCAGCAGCGCGACAGGGGTCCCCTCCTACGAGCAGTACTTC.

The V gene is TRBV19, the J gene TRBJ1-2; unclear D gene. Germline assignment: CDR1 LNHDA and CDR2 SQIVND (reference sequence). CDR3 length: 12 residues. The germline V and J ends were trimmed by 3 bases and 8 bases, with 10 bases remaining between them. The CDR3 sequence is CASSMLAGGYTF. The CDR3 bases are TGTGCCAGTAGTATGCTAGCGGGCGGCTACACCTTC.

The J gene is TRBJ2-5, the V gene TRBV3-1 (or the pseudogene TRBV3-2); 9 nucleotides align to TRBD2. Germline CDR1 LGHDT, CDR2 YNNKEL (reference sequence). V gave up 4 bases and J gave up 4 bases; unmatched junction bases: 10. The CDR3 totals 16 residues. This CDR3 is CASSPVGGGAGETQYF. DNA for the CDR3: TGTGCCAGCAGCCCTGTGGGCGGGGGGGCTGGAGAGACCCAGTACTTC.

The CDR3 sequence is CASSLVAGGLLYEQYF. CDR3 DNA sequence: TGTGCCAGCAGCTTAGTAGCGGGAGGTCTCCTCTACGAGCAGTACTTC. V gene TRBV7-6 combines with J gene TRBJ2-7, with 10 bases aligning to TRBD2. This CDR3 contains 16 residues. Germline loops: CDR1 SGHVS, CDR2 FNYEAQ. V trimming: 1 base; J trimming: 3 bases; junction bases outside the gene matches: 6.

The rearrangement joins TRBV28 to TRBJ2-2; D is possibly TRBD2 (5 bases). The CDR3 extends over 15 amino acids. CDR1 is MDHEN and CDR2 is SYDVKM in the germline V gene. V was cut by 5 bases and J by 3 bases, with 13 bases left in between. CDR3 amino acids: CASSPPRGYTGELFF. The CDR3, as DNA: TGTGCCAGCAGTCCCCCCCGCGGGTACACCGGGGAGCTGTTTTTT.

The J gene is TRBJ1-2, the V gene TRBV6-5, with D possibly TRBD1 on 5 matching bases. Deletions cut 7 bases from V and 4 bases from J, with 16 bases between. CDR1 MNHEY and CDR2 SVGAGI come from the germline V gene. This CDR3 has 14 amino acids. The CDR3 nucleotides are TGTGCCAGCACCATCGGGAGGGGTTTCTATGGCTACACCTTC. Its protein is CASTIGRGFYGYTF.

The chain combines TRBV9 with TRBJ2-3, with 7 bases matching TRBD2. V gave up 3 bases and J gave up 1 base; unmatched junction bases: 2. The CDR3 is 14 residues long. The germline V gene has CDR1 SGDLS and CDR2 YYNGEE. This chain's CDR3 is CASSERGGTDTQYF. In DNA form, the CDR3 reads TGTGCCAGCAGCGAACGGGGGGGCACAGATACGCAGTATTTT. Full variable domain (remainder filled in from reference TRBV9 and TRBJ2-3): DSGVTQTPKHLITATGQRVTLRCSPRSGDLSVYWYQQSLDQGLQFLIQYYNGEERAKGNILERFSAQQFPDLHSELNLSSLELGDSALYFCASSERGGTDTQYFGPGTRLTVL.

This chain links TRBV11-3 with TRBJ2-7, with 7 bases identical to TRBD2. The CDR3 has 14 residues. Trimming at V came to 2 bases and at J to 6 bases, leaving 7 bases not matched to a gene. Germline CDR1 SGHNT, CDR2 YENEEA. CDR3 sequence: CASSLLGGRAEQYF. CDR3 sequence (DNA): TGTGCCAGCAGCTTATTGGGGGGGAGGGCCGAGCAGTACTTC.

The gene calls are TRBV29-1 and TRBJ2-1; 10 nucleotides line up with TRBD2. The V and J ends lost 4 bases and 8 bases, in that order; junction bases with no gene match: 11. Germline CDR1 is SQVTM and CDR2 is ANQGSEA. The CDR3 loop spans 15 amino acids. The CDR3 nucleotides read TGCAGCGTTGTTCGGCTAGCGGGAGTGGGTGATGAGCAGTTCTTC. Translation gives CSVVRLAGVGDEQFF.

The chain has TRBV6-5 and TRBJ1-1; weak D call: TRBD1 (5 bases). V was pared by 5 bases and J by 1 base, with 8 bases between. CDR3 length: 13 amino acids. The germline gives CDR1 MNHEY, CDR2 SVGAGI. CDR3: CASSNGQNTEAFF. In DNA, the CDR3 is TGTGCCAGCAGTAACGGACAGAACACTGAAGCTTTCTTT.